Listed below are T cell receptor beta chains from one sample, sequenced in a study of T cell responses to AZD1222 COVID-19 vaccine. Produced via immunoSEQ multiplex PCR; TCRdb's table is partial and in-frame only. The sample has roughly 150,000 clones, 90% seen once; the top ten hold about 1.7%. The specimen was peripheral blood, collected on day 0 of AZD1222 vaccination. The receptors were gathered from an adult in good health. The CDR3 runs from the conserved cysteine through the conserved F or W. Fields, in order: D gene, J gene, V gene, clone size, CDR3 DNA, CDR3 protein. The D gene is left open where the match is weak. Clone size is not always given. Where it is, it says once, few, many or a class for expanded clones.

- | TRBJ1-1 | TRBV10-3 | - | TGTGCCATCAGTGAACGAAGTGGGTACACTGAAGCTTTCTTT | CAISERSGYTEAFF
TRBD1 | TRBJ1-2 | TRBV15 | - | TGTGCCACCAGCAGGGGGACAGGGGAAGGCTACACCTTC | CATSRGTGEGYTF
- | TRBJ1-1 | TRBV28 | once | TGTGCCAGCAACCTGCGGGGCCACCTCTCGACTGAAGCTTTCTTT | CASNLRGHLSTEAFF
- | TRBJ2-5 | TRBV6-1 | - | TGTGCCAGCGGGCAGGGAGGAGAGACCCAGTACTTC | CASGQGGETQYF
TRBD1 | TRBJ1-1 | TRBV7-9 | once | TGTGCCAGCAGCTTAGCGCCCGGACAGGGGAAGAACACTGAAGCTTTCTTT | CASSLAPGQGKNTEAFF
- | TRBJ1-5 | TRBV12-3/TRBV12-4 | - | TGTGCCAGCAGTTTGACCGCTAATCAGCCCCAGCATTTT | CASSLTANQPQHF
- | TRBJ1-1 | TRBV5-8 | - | TGTGCCAGCAGCAAGGGGCTCATGAACACTGAAGCTTTCTTT | CASSKGLMNTEAFF
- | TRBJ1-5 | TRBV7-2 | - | TGTGCCAGCAGCTTAGGCGGGCCTAGCAATCAGCCCCAGCATTTT | CASSLGGPSNQPQHF
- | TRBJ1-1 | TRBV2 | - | TGTGCCAGCACCTGGACAGCTGGTCGCACTGAAGCTTTCTTT | CASTWTAGRTEAFF
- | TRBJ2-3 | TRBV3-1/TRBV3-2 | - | TGTGCCAGCAGCCCGGAGGGGCTCATCATCACAGATACGCAGTATTTT | CASSPEGLIITDTQYF
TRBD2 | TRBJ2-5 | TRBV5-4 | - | TGTGCCAGCAGCTTGGAAAGCGGGAGGGGGGAGACCCAGTACTTC | CASSLESGRGETQYF
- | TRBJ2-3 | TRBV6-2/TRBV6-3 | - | TGTGCCAGCAGTTATACGGAGGGCGCAGATACGCAGTATTTT | CASSYTEGADTQYF
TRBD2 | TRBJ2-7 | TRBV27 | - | TGTGCCAGCAGTTCGGAAGCGGGAGGGGACCACGAGCAGTACTTC | CASSSEAGGDHEQYF
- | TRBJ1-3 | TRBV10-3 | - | TGTGCCATCAGTGAGTCCAAGGGCCAACTCTCTGGAAACACCATATATTTT | CAISESKGQLSGNTIYF
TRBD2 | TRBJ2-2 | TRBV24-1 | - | TGTGCCACCCGAGGGACTAGCGACACCGGGGAGCTGTTTTTT | CATRGTSDTGELFF
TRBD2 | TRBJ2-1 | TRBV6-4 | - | TGTGCCAGCAGCCCACTAGCGGGAGTTTCTAATGAGCAGTTCTTC | CASSPLAGVSNEQFF
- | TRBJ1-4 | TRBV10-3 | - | TGTGCCATCAGCACGGGAGATAATGAAAAACTGTTTTTT | CAISTGDNEKLFF
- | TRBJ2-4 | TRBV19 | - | TGTGCCAGTAGTAGGGGGGCGCTACTTATTCAGTACTTC | CASSRGALLIQYF
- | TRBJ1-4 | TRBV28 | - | TGTGCCAGCAGTCTCCCCGGGCCACTGGGTGAAAAACTGTTTTTT | CASSLPGPLGEKLFF
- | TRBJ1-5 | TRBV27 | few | TGTGCCAGCAGCTGGACCTACAGCAGCAATCAGCCCCAGCATTTT | CASSWTYSSNQPQHF
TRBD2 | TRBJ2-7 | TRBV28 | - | TGTGCCAGCAGTTCCCTGAATAGCGGGAGGGCCTACGAGCAGTACTTC | CASSSLNSGRAYEQYF
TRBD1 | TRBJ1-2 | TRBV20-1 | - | TGCAGTGCTACCAGGGGGTATGGCTACACCTTC | CSATRGYGYTF
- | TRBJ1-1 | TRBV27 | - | TGTGCCAGCAGATCGGAGTTTTTGGGAACTGAAGCTTTCTTT | CASRSEFLGTEAFF
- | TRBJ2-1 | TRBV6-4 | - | TGTGCCAGCAGGCCGGGGGTAGCGTCGGGCGATGAGCAGTTCTTC | CASRPGVASGDEQFF
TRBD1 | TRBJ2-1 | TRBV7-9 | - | TGTGCCAGCAGCCAACCGGGACAGGGGGGTCAAGGTGAGCAGTTCTTC | CASSQPGQGGQGEQFF
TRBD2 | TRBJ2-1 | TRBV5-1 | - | TGCGCCAGCAGCCAGGGACTAGCGGGAAATTTCTACAATGAGCAGTTCTTC | CASSQGLAGNFYNEQFF
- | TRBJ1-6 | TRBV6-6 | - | TGTGCCAGCAGTTATGGTGGATCTACCTACGGATCACCCCTCCACTTT | CASSYGGSTYGSPLHF
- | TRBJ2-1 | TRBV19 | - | TGTGCCAGTACGTCGCGGGACTTATCCCGCACCCAGTTCTTC | CASTSRDLSRTQFF
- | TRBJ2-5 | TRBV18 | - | TGTGCCAGCTCACCAAATGTGATGGAATCGGCGACCCAGTACTTC | CASSPNVMESATQYF
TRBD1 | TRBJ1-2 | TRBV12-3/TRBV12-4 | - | TGTGCCAGCAGGCCTCAGGGGGACTATGGCTACACCTTC | CASRPQGDYGYTF
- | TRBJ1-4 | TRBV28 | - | TGTGCCAGCAGTTTCCAAGGGGTAGCTAATGAAAAACTGTTTTTT | CASSFQGVANEKLFF
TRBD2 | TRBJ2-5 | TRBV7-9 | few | TGTGCCAGCAGCTTAACGGGACTAGCTACGGGGGAGACCCAGTACTTC | CASSLTGLATGETQYF
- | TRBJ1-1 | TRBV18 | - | TGTGCCAGCTCACTGTCCAGAGCTACTGAAGCTTTCTTT | CASSLSRATEAFF